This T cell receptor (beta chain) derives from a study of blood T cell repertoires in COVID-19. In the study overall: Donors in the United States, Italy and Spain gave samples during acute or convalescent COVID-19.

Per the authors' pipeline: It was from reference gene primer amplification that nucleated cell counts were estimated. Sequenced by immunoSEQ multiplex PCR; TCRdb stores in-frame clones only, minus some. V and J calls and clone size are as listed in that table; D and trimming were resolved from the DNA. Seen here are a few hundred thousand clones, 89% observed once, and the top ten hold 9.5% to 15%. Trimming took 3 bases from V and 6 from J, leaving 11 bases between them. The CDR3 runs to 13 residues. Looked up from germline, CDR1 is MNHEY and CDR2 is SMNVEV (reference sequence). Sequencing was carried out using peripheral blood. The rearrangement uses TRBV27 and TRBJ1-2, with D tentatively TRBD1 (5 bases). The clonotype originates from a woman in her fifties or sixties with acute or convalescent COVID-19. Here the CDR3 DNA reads TGTGCCAGCAGTTTTGGGTCGGGGGATGGCTACACCTTC. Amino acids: CASSFGSGDGYTF.